Below, 22 T cell receptor beta chains from the same sample are listed, as sequenced in a study of T cell responses to AZD1222 COVID-19 vaccine. Clones were read by immunoSEQ multiplex PCR, and TCRdb kept only the in-frame ones, dropping some. The sample has approximately 150,000 clones, over 90% seen once. This sample comprised peripheral blood, obtained on day 0 of MenACWY control vaccination. The receptor set was obtained from an adult in good health.

The chain recombines TRBV3-1 (or the pseudogene TRBV3-2) with TRBJ2-7; TRBD1 matches 8 bases. The CDR3 has 11 amino acids. Germline lookup yields CDR1 LGHDT and CDR2 YNNKEL (reference sequence). The junction had 5 bases not matched to a gene; V was cut back by 4 bases and J by 12 bases. CDR3: CASSRGQGLYF. The CDR3 DNA is TGTGCCAGCAGCCGCGGACAGGGACTGTACTTC.

The rearrangement joins TRBV5-4 to TRBJ2-5, with D tentatively TRBD1 (6 bases). The CDR3 has 15 residues. Germline loops: CDR1 SGHNT, CDR2 YYREEE (reference sequence). Trimming cost V 3 bases and J 1 base, with 13 bases left between them. CDR3 loop: CASSYRDRFQETQYF. In DNA, the CDR3 is TGTGCCAGCAGCTACCGAGACAGGTTCCAAGAGACCCAGTACTTC.

The chain has TRBV7-8 and TRBJ2-7, with 9 bases identical to TRBD1. This CDR3 comprises 13 residues. After removal of 3 bases from V and 3 bases from J, the junction contained 0 bases not matched to a gene. Germline CDR1 reads SGHVS; CDR2 reads FQNEAQ. This chain's CDR3 is CASSLTGGYEQYF. The CDR3 DNA reads as TGTGCCAGCAGCTTGACAGGGGGCTACGAGCAGTACTTC.

The V and J genes are TRBV11-2 and TRBJ2-7; D not certain. V was trimmed by 5 bases and J by 7 bases, leaving 12 bases between them. CDR1 and CDR2 from the germline V gene are SGHAT and FQNNGV. CDR3 length: 12 amino acids. The CDR3 spells CASSPPSGEQYF. The DNA of the CDR3 is TGTGCCAGCAGCCCCCCTTCGGGTGAGCAGTACTTC.

The chain couples TRBV18 to TRBJ2-1; D gene unclear. Germline V gene lookup returns CDR1 KGHSH and CDR2 LQKENI. The CDR3 loop spans 14 amino acids. The V end lost 0 bases, the J end lost 10 bases, and 13 bases lay between the germline ends. The CDR3 DNA is TGTGCCAGCTCACCACCTTCGGCCGGCTCCGAGCAGTTCTTC. This encodes CASSPPSAGSEQFF.

The rearrangement links TRBV5-4 to TRBJ1-2; tentative D call: TRBD1 (6 bases). The CDR3 sequence is 14 residues long. In germline, CDR1 is SGHNT, CDR2 YYREEE (reference sequence). Between the trimmed V and J ends, which lost 2 bases and 5 bases, there was a span of 13 bases. The DNA for the CDR3 is TGTGCCAGCAGCTTATTCAGGACAGATTATGGCTACACCTTC. Protein: CASSLFRTDYGYTF.

Regarding this clone: Other DNA variants within this sample encode the same CDR3. This chain joins TRBV6-2 or TRBV6-3 and TRBJ1-1; 8 positions agree with TRBD1. Germline-derived CDR1 and CDR2 are MNHEY and SVGEGT. The junction had 5 bases not matched to a gene; V was cut back by 6 bases and J by 5 bases. This CDR3 spans 13 amino acids. CDR3 coding DNA: TGTGCCAGCAGCGACAGGGGAGGTACTGAAGCTTTCTTT. Encoded protein: CASSDRGGTEAFF.

The V and J genes are TRBV7-9 and TRBJ2-1; TRBD2 matches 8 bases. The CDR3 extends over 16 amino acids. Germline V CDR1 and CDR2: SEHNR, FQNEAQ (reference sequence). V shed 5 bases, J shed 6 bases, and the junction held 12 bases outside the gene matches. For the CDR3, the DNA is TGTGCCAGCAGCCAACTGATGCGGGAGGTTCTCAATGAGCAGTTCTTC. Translated: CASSQLMREVLNEQFF.

The rearrangement links TRBV27 to TRBJ1-4, with D uncertain. Trimming took off 2 bases at V and 0 bases at J, with 16 bases between the two ends. The CDR3 loop spans 18 amino acids. Germline V gene sequence: CDR1 MNHEY, CDR2 SMNVEV (reference sequence). The CDR3 DNA sequence: TGTGCCAGCAGTTTAGTCCAGAGATCCAACACAACTAATGAAAAACTGTTTTTT. It is translated as CASSLVQRSNTTNEKLFF.

V and J are TRBV7-9 and TRBJ1-2; tentative D call: TRBD1 (6 bases). Per germline, CDR1 SEHNR and CDR2 FQNEAQ (reference sequence). This CDR3 spans 13 amino acids. V lost 0 bases, J lost 13 bases, and 15 bases lay in between. The CDR3 DNA is TGTGCCAGCAGCTTAGCGTTCAGGGGTATTTTCACCTTC. Protein: CASSLAFRGIFTF.

The chain uses TRBV7-9 and TRBJ2-5; TRBD2 might be the D (5 bases). V was clipped by 7 bases and J by 2 bases, with 17 bases between them. The CDR3 extends over 15 amino acids. The germline V gene encodes CDR1 SEHNR and CDR2 FQNEAQ (reference sequence). In DNA, the CDR3 is TGTGCCAGCACCCCTACCGGACTTACTCAAGAGACCCAGTACTTC. As protein: CASTPTGLTQETQYF.

The chain carries TRBV5-1 and TRBJ1-1; D unclear. V was trimmed by 0 bases and J by 5 bases, leaving 11 bases between them. Germline CDR1 SGHRS, CDR2 YFSETQ. There are 14 residues in the CDR3. The chain's CDR3 is CASSLGSMGTEAFF. The CDR3 region has the DNA TGCGCCAGCAGCTTGGGTTCCATGGGGACTGAAGCTTTCTTT.

The rearrangement uses TRBV19 and TRBJ1-5; 9 bases align to TRBD1. The germline V gene encodes CDR1 LNHDA and CDR2 SQIVND (reference sequence). The V segment lost 4 bases and the J segment 8 bases; nucleotides outside the gene matches: 6. The CDR3 contains 14 residues. CDR3 loop: CASSNHRGREPQHF. The CDR3 DNA follows: TGTGCCAGTAGTAACCACAGGGGGCGGGAGCCCCAGCATTTT.

The chain joins TRBV4-2 to TRBJ2-1; 7 bases line up with TRBD2. The CDR3 has 16 residues. The germline V gene has CDR1 LGHNA and CDR2 YNFKEQ. The V gene end was trimmed by 1 base and the J gene end by 7 bases; junction bases not matched to a gene: 10. The CDR3 loop is CASSQVVAAGDNEQFF. For the CDR3, the DNA is TGTGCCAGCAGCCAAGTGGTAGCGGCGGGGGATAATGAGCAGTTCTTC.

The chain combines TRBV12-5 with TRBJ1-5; D gene uncertain. V shed 5 bases and J shed 3 bases, with 2 bases lying between them. The CDR3 contains 11 residues. Per the germline V gene, CDR1 is LGHNT and CDR2 is FRNRAP. The CDR3 loop reads CASGLNQPQHF. CDR3 nucleotide sequence: TGTGCTAGTGGTCTCAATCAGCCCCAGCATTTT.

The chain combines TRBV7-9 with TRBJ1-2; tentative D call: TRBD1 (6 bases). This CDR3 spans 13 amino acids. V lost 8 bases, J lost 6 bases, and 16 bases lay in between. CDR1 is SEHNR and CDR2 is FQNEAQ in the germline V gene (reference sequence). CDR3 loop: CASVYRDVNGYTF. For the CDR3, the DNA is TGTGCCAGCGTTTACAGGGACGTGAATGGCTACACCTTC.

The chain carries TRBV2 and TRBJ1-2; D call uncertain. The CDR3 consists of 13 residues. Per germline, CDR1 SNHLY and CDR2 FYNNEI. The V and J ends lost 5 bases and 4 bases respectively, with 11 bases between them. CDR3 region: CASSNLKTYGYTF. The CDR3 DNA follows: TGTGCCAGCAGTAATCTGAAAACCTATGGCTACACCTTC.

V is TRBV5-4 and J is TRBJ2-7; tentatively, D is TRBD1 or TRBD2 (5 bases each). Germline V gene lookup returns CDR1 SGHNT and CDR2 YYREEE (reference sequence). CDR3 size: 15 residues. Trimming pared 4 bases from V and 5 bases from J, leaving 19 bases between. The CDR3 loop is CASSPRDGAHHEQYF. The CDR3 DNA reads as TGTGCCAGCAGCCCTAGGGACGGCGCGCACCACGAGCAGTACTTC. Full variable domain (missing parts from reference TRBV5-4 and TRBJ2-7): ETGVTQSPTHLIKTRGQQVTLRCSSQSGHNTVSWYQQALGQGPQFIFQYYREEENGRGNFPPRFSGLQFPNYSSELNVNALELDDSALYLCASSPRDGAHHEQYFGPGTRLTVT.

The V call is TRBV5-6, the J call TRBJ1-5; TRBD1 agrees at 7 bases. This CDR3 is 15 amino acids long. Germline CDR1 is SGHDT and CDR2 is YYEEEE. Trimming cost V 0 bases and J 6 bases; bases outside gene matches: 6. CDR3 region: CASSLEGGEGQPQHF. CDR3 DNA: TGTGCCAGCAGCTTGGAAGGGGGCGAGGGTCAGCCCCAGCATTTT.

This chain joins TRBV14 and TRBJ1-6; D gene unclear. The CDR3 runs to 13 residues. Germline-derived CDR1 and CDR2 are SGHDN and FVKESK. V was clipped by 4 bases and J by 8 bases, with 9 bases between them. CDR3 protein: CASSLDPDSPLHF. CDR3 nucleotides: TGTGCCAGCAGCCTGGACCCTGATTCACCCCTCCACTTT.

The rearrangement joins TRBV30 to TRBJ2-2; maybe TRBD2 (5 bases). The V end was cut by 4 bases, the J end by 5 bases, with 14 bases between. CDR3 length: 14 amino acids. From germline, CDR1 is GTSNPN and CDR2 SVGIG (reference sequence). The CDR3: CAWIGRRWTGELFF. The CDR3, as DNA: TGTGCCTGGATCGGTAGGAGGTGGACCGGGGAGCTGTTTTTT.

The CDR3 reads CATSLGATNEKLFF. The CDR3 DNA sequence: TGTGCCACCAGTTTGGGAGCAACTAATGAAAAACTGTTTTTT. The chain links TRBV15 to TRBJ1-4; D unclear. The CDR3 runs 14 residues. Looked up from germline, CDR1 is LNHNV and CDR2 is YYDKDF (reference sequence). V was clipped by 6 bases and J by 0 bases, with 8 bases between them.